Shown below are 9 T cell receptor beta chains from a single sample sequenced in a study of shared clonotypes between healthy human individuals. Naive-designated CD8 cells lacked CD45RO, were positively enriched for CCR7, and omitted terminally differentiated effector memory CD45RA+ cells. Using immunoSEQ multiplex PCR, the repertoire was profiled, and TCRdb retains in-frame clones only, with some absent. Counted here are millions of clones, over 85% occurring once; the ten biggest clones make up about 1.1%. Material: naive CD8+ T cells sorted from blood. The receptors stem from a man aged 18 to 30 in good health.

The chain's CDR3 is CASSQVVVSRDTEAFF. The DNA for the CDR3 is TGCGCCAGCAGCCAAGTCGTAGTCAGCCGGGACACTGAAGCTTTCTTT. The chain couples TRBV4-1 to TRBJ1-1; D gene unclear. V was trimmed by 1 base and J by 3 bases, leaving 15 bases between them. This CDR3 spans 16 amino acids. Germline CDR1 is MGHRA and CDR2 is YSYEKL.

The chain is built from TRBV7-9 and TRBJ2-5, with 11 nucleotides matching TRBD2. Germline trimming cut 1 base from V and 3 bases from J; bases unmatched to any gene: 4. The CDR3 is 16 residues long. CDR1 is SEHNR, CDR2 FQNEAQ, per germline (reference sequence). In DNA form, the CDR3 reads TGTGCCAGCAGCTTAGTTACTAGCGGGGGCAAAGAGACCCAGTACTTC. As protein: CASSLVTSGGKETQYF.

The V gene is TRBV28, the J gene TRBJ2-7; perhaps TRBD2 as D (6 bases). The germline V and J ends were trimmed by 4 bases and 0 bases, with 25 bases remaining between them. This CDR3 comprises 19 residues. Per germline, CDR1 MDHEN and CDR2 SYDVKM. The DNA for the CDR3 is TGTGCCAGCAGTTCTCAGTTTCTGACCGGGGGACCCAGCTCCTACGAGCAGTACTTC. This codes for CASSSQFLTGGPSSYEQYF.

The chain couples TRBV29-1 to TRBJ2-3, with D perhaps TRBD1 or TRBD2 (7 bases each). V was trimmed by 7 bases and J by 4 bases, leaving 18 bases between them. Germline loops: CDR1 SQVTM, CDR2 ANQGSEA. The CDR3 loop spans 14 amino acids. CDR3 in DNA: TGCAGCGCCCTGGGGGGGGACAGCGCAGATACGCAGTATTTT. Protein product: CSALGGDSADTQYF.

The V gene is TRBV6-6, the J gene TRBJ1-1; 9 nucleotides align to TRBD1. Germline V lookup: CDR1 MNHNY, CDR2 SVGAGI (reference sequence). Trimming removed 6 bases from V and 4 bases from J; junction bases left unmatched: 9. The CDR3 spans 15 residues. CDR3 region: CASRIYRGLGTEAFF. Written as DNA, the CDR3 is TGTGCCAGCAGGATTTACAGGGGGCTGGGCACTGAAGCTTTCTTT.

The rearrangement joins TRBV5-6 to TRBJ2-3; possibly TRBD2 for D (6 bases). CDR3 length: 14 amino acids. Trimming pared 2 bases from V and 2 bases from J, leaving 9 bases between. Germline CDR1 is SGHDT and CDR2 is YYEEEE. The CDR3 DNA reads as TGTGCCAGCAGCTTTGGCGGGGACACAGATACGCAGTATTTT. It is translated as CASSFGGDTDTQYF.

CDR3: CASSGIQDRNTGELFF. The CDR3 region has the DNA TGTGCCAGCAGCGGAATACAGGACCGGAACACCGGGGAGCTGTTTTTT. The V gene is TRBV21-1, the J gene TRBJ2-2; the D call of TRBD1 is as the table states it, not checked on the DNA. TRBV21-1 represents a pseudogene. CDR3 length equals 16 residues.

CDR3 loop: CASSREAGLLHEQYF. The CDR3 nucleotides read TGTGCCAGCAGCCGGGAGGCAGGCCTTTTGCACGAGCAGTACTTC. The V gene is TRBV5-6, the J gene TRBJ2-7; 7 nucleotides line up with TRBD2. The CDR3 has 15 amino acids. CDR1 and CDR2 (germline): SGHDT, YYEEEE. The junction had 12 bases not matched to a gene; V was cut back by 4 bases and J by 5 bases.

The chain employs TRBV7-6 and TRBJ2-7; 7 nucleotides match TRBD1. Germline V gives CDR1 SGHVS, CDR2 FNYEAQ. The CDR3 is 15 amino acids. Trimming cost V 4 bases and J 7 bases; bases outside gene matches: 13. As DNA, the CDR3 is TGTGCCAGCAGCTGGGATGGATTTAGGGGGCGTGAGCAGTACTTC. Translated: CASSWDGFRGREQYF.